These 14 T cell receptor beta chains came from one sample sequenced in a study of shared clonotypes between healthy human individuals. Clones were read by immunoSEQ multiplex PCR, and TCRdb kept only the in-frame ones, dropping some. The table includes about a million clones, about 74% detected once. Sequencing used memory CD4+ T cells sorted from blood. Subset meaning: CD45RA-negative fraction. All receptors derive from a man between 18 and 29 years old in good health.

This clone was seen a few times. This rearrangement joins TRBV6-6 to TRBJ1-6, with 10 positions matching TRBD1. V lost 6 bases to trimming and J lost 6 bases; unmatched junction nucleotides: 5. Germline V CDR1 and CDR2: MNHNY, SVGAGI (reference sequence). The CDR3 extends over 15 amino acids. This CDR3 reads CASRTGGTPNSPLHF. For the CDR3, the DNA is TGTGCCAGCAGGACAGGGGGCACTCCTAATTCACCCCTCCACTTT.

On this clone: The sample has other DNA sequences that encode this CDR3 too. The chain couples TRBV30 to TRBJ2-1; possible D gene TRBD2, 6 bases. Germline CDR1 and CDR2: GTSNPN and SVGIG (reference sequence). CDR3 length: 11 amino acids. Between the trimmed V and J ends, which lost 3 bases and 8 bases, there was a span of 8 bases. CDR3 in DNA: TGTGCCTGGAGCCGGGGGTATGAGCAGTTCTTC. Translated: CAWSRGYEQFF.

This chain's CDR3 is CAWAGPGGQPQHF. CDR3 in DNA: TGTGCCTGGGCCGGGCCCGGCGGACAGCCCCAGCATTTT. The rearrangement links TRBV30 to TRBJ1-5; no clear D gene. Germline V CDR1 and CDR2: GTSNPN, SVGIG (reference sequence). The CDR3 runs to 13 residues. Trimming removed 5 bases at V and 7 bases at J, with 15 bases between.

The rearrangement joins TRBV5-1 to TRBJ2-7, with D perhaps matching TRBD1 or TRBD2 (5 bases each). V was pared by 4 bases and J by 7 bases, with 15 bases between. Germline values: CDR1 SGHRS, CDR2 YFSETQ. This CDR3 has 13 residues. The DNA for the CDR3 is TGCGCCAGCAGCCTCGGGACGGTGAGTGAGCAGTACTTC. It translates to CASSLGTVSEQYF.

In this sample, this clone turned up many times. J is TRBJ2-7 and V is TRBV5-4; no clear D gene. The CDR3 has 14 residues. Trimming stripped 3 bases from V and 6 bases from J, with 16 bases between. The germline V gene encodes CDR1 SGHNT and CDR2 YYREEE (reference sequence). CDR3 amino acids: CASSSGVQPGEQYF. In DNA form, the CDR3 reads TGTGCCAGCAGCTCTGGGGTGCAACCCGGCGAGCAGTACTTC.

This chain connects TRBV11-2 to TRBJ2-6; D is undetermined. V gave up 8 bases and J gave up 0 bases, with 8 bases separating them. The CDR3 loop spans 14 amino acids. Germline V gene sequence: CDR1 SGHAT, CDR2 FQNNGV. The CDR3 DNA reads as TGTGCCAGCGGCCCCGACTCTGGGGCCAACGTCCTGACTTTC. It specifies CASGPDSGANVLTF.

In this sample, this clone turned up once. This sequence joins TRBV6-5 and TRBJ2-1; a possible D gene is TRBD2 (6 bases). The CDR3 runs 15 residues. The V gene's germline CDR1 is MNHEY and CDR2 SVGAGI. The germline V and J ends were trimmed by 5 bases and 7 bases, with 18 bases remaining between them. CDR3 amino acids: CASSTGEKGKNEQFF. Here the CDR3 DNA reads TGTGCCAGCAGTACGGGGGAAAAGGGAAAGAATGAGCAGTTCTTC.

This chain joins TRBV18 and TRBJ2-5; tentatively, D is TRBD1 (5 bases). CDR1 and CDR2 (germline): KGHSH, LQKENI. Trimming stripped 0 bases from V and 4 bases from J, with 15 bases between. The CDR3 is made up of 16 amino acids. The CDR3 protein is CASSPPSFRAGETQYF. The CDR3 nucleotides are TGTGCCAGCTCACCACCGTCGTTCAGGGCAGGAGAGACCCAGTACTTC.

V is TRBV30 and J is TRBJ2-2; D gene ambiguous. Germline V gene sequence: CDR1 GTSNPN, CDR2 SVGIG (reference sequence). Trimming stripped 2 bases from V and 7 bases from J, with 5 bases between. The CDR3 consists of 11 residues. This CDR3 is CAWSKDGELFF. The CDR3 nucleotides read TGTGCCTGGAGTAAGGACGGGGAGCTGTTTTTT.

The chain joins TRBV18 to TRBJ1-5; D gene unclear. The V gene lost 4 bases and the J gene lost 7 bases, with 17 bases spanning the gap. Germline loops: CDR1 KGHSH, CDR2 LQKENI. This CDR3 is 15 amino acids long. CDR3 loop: CASSHGEGHNQPQHF. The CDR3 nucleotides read TGTGCCAGCTCACATGGCGAAGGCCACAACCAGCCCCAGCATTTT.

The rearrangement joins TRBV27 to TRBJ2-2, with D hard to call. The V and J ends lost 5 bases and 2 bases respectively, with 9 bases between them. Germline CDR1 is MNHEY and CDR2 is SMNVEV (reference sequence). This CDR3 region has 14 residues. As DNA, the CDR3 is TGTGCCAGCAGTCCGGTCCTAAACACCGGGGAGCTGTTTTTT. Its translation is CASSPVLNTGELFF.

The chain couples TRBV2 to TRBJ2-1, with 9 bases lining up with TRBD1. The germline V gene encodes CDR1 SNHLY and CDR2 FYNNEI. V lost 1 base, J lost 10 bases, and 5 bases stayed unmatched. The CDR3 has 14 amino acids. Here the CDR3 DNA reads TGTGCCAGCAGTGAAGTGAGAGGGACAGGGGAGCAGTTCTTC. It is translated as CASSEVRGTGEQFF.

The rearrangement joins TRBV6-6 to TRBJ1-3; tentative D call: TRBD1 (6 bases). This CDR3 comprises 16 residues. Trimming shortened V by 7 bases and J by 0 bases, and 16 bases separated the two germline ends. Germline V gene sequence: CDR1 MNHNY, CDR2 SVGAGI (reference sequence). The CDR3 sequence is CASNDSGQSSGNTIYF. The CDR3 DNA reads TGTGCCAGCAACGATTCGGGACAAAGCTCTGGAAACACCATATATTTT.

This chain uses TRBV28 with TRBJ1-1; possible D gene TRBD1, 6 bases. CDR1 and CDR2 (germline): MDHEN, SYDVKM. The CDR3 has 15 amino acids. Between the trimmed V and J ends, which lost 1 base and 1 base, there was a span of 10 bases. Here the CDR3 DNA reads TGTGCCAGCAGTTTATTCGTGACAGGGAACACTGAAGCTTTCTTT. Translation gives CASSLFVTGNTEAFF.